This is a list of T cell receptor beta chains from one sample in a study of T cell responses to AZD1222 COVID-19 vaccine. The assay was immunoSEQ multiplex PCR, and TCRdb's table has in-frame clones only and misses some. The sample yields some 130,000 clones, 85% seen once. Here the sequenced sample was peripheral blood, taken 28 days after the second dose of the MenACWY control vaccine. The receptors derive from an adult who received the MenACWY meningococcal vaccine as a control. Each CDR3 is given with its conserved first and last residue. A D gene is named only where the DNA matches it firmly. Some rows have no size entry. The others give once, few or many, or a class for an expanded clone.

d_call: -
clone_size: -
v_call: TRBV4-1
j_call: TRBJ1-4
cdr3_nt: TGCGCCAGCAGCCAAGATTTTTCGACAACTAATGAAAAACTGTTTTTT
cdr3_aa: CASSQDFSTTNEKLFF

d_call: TRBD1
clone_size: -
v_call: TRBV6-7
j_call: TRBJ1-5
cdr3_nt: TGTGCCAGCATCCCCAGGGGGGGGAAGGATCAGCCCCAGCATTTT
cdr3_aa: CASIPRGGKDQPQHF

d_call: -
clone_size: -
v_call: TRBV28
j_call: TRBJ1-1
cdr3_nt: TGTGCCAGCTTCGGAAAGAATCGGGCTTTCTTT
cdr3_aa: CASFGKNRAFF

d_call: -
clone_size: -
v_call: TRBV18
j_call: TRBJ1-1
cdr3_nt: TGTGCCAGCTCACCATCGGGGGGGTATGGCACTGAAGCTTTCTTT
cdr3_aa: CASSPSGGYGTEAFF

d_call: -
clone_size: -
v_call: TRBV5-1
j_call: TRBJ2-1
cdr3_nt: TGCGCCAGCAGCTTGTCTACTGGGGCCTACAATGAGCAGTTCTTC
cdr3_aa: CASSLSTGAYNEQFF

d_call: TRBD1
clone_size: -
v_call: TRBV6-6
j_call: TRBJ2-2
cdr3_nt: TGTGCCAGCAGTCTGGACAGGGTGAGCACCGGGGAGCTGTTTTTT
cdr3_aa: CASSLDRVSTGELFF

d_call: TRBD1
clone_size: -
v_call: TRBV5-6
j_call: TRBJ2-6
cdr3_nt: TGTGCCAGCAGCTTAGGGCCAGGGGGCCCCTCTGGGGCCAACGTCCTGACTTTC
cdr3_aa: CASSLGPGGPSGANVLTF

d_call: TRBD2
clone_size: -
v_call: TRBV7-6
j_call: TRBJ2-7
cdr3_nt: TGTGCCAGCAGCTTAGTTGCGGGGGGAGGCGGCGAGCAGTACTTC
cdr3_aa: CASSLVAGGGGEQYF

d_call: -
clone_size: -
v_call: TRBV10-3
j_call: TRBJ2-4
cdr3_nt: TGTGCCATCAGTGAAGGGACGGACATTCAGTACTTC
cdr3_aa: CAISEGTDIQYF

d_call: -
clone_size: -
v_call: TRBV6-2/TRBV6-3
j_call: TRBJ2-2
cdr3_nt: TGTGCCAGCAGTTACGCCGGGGAGCTGTTTTTT
cdr3_aa: CASSYAGELFF

d_call: -
clone_size: -
v_call: TRBV28
j_call: TRBJ1-5
cdr3_nt: TGTGCCAGCAGTAGCCAACCCATGGGGACAACCTTGTATAGCAATCAGCCCCAGCATTTT
cdr3_aa: CASSSQPMGTTLYSNQPQHF

d_call: -
clone_size: -
v_call: TRBV29-1
j_call: TRBJ1-1
cdr3_nt: TGCAGCGTTTCAGAAGCCCTTGAAGCTTTCTTT
cdr3_aa: CSVSEALEAFF

d_call: TRBD1
clone_size: -
v_call: TRBV3-1/TRBV3-2
j_call: TRBJ2-1
cdr3_nt: TGTGCCAGCAGCCTCTGGACAGGGGCTAGCTCCTACAATGAGCAGTTCTTC
cdr3_aa: CASSLWTGASSYNEQFF

d_call: -
clone_size: -
v_call: TRBV7-2
j_call: TRBJ2-7
cdr3_nt: TGTGCCAGCAGCTTACCCTCCGGGGCCTACGAGCAGTACTTC
cdr3_aa: CASSLPSGAYEQYF

d_call: TRBD1
clone_size: -
v_call: TRBV19
j_call: TRBJ2-2
cdr3_nt: TGTGCCAGTAGTCCCCGACAGGGTGGCACCGGGGAGCTGTTTTTT
cdr3_aa: CASSPRQGGTGELFF

d_call: -
clone_size: -
v_call: TRBV5-6
j_call: TRBJ1-2
cdr3_nt: TGTGCCAGCAGCTTGAACTCCATTAACTATGGCTACACCTTC
cdr3_aa: CASSLNSINYGYTF

d_call: -
clone_size: -
v_call: TRBV27
j_call: TRBJ2-5
cdr3_nt: TGTGCCAGCAGTTCAAGAGAGACCCAGTACTTC
cdr3_aa: CASSSRETQYF

d_call: -
clone_size: few
v_call: TRBV7-9
j_call: TRBJ1-2
cdr3_nt: TGTGCCAGCAGCACGGGACTTTTGGTCTATGGCTACACCTTC
cdr3_aa: CASSTGLLVYGYTF

d_call: -
clone_size: -
v_call: TRBV5-1
j_call: TRBJ2-5
cdr3_nt: TGCGCCAGCAGCTTGGAACGATCCCAAGAGACCCAGTACTTC
cdr3_aa: CASSLERSQETQYF

d_call: -
clone_size: -
v_call: TRBV5-4
j_call: TRBJ1-2
cdr3_nt: TGTGCCAGCAGCCCCGAGGGGCTCTCATATGGCTACACCTTC
cdr3_aa: CASSPEGLSYGYTF

d_call: -
clone_size: -
v_call: TRBV24-1
j_call: TRBJ2-7
cdr3_nt: TGTGCCACCAGTGATTCCTTGGACGGGGTTTACGAGCAGTACTTC
cdr3_aa: CATSDSLDGVYEQYF

d_call: -
clone_size: -
v_call: TRBV29-1
j_call: TRBJ2-5
cdr3_nt: TGCAGCGTTGAGAGGGTCGGCGAGACCCAGTACTTC
cdr3_aa: CSVERVGETQYF

d_call: -
clone_size: -
v_call: TRBV14
j_call: TRBJ2-2
cdr3_nt: TGTGCCAGCAGCCCCCAGGGTACCGGGGAGCTGTTTTTT
cdr3_aa: CASSPQGTGELFF

d_call: TRBD2
clone_size: -
v_call: TRBV5-1
j_call: TRBJ2-7
cdr3_nt: TGCGCCAGCAGCCGGGGACTAGCGCAGAACGAGCAGTACTTC
cdr3_aa: CASSRGLAQNEQYF

d_call: -
clone_size: -
v_call: TRBV19
j_call: TRBJ1-4
cdr3_nt: TGTGCCAGTAGTCGGGAGGAAAGGGGCGGTAATGAAAAACTGTTTTTT
cdr3_aa: CASSREERGGNEKLFF

d_call: TRBD2
clone_size: once
v_call: TRBV7-2
j_call: TRBJ2-2
cdr3_nt: TGTGCCAGCAGCTTGGGTGGCGGGAGGGCGACCGGGGAGCTGTTTTTT
cdr3_aa: CASSLGGGRATGELFF

d_call: -
clone_size: -
v_call: TRBV19
j_call: TRBJ1-4
cdr3_nt: TGTGCCAGTAGTATTAAAATTAGGGGCCTCGGGACTAATGAAAAACTGTTTTTT
cdr3_aa: CASSIKIRGLGTNEKLFF

d_call: TRBD2
clone_size: -
v_call: TRBV7-9
j_call: TRBJ2-7
cdr3_nt: TGTGCCAGCAGTTCCGGGACTAGCGCCTCCTACGAGCAGTACTTC
cdr3_aa: CASSSGTSASYEQYF

d_call: -
clone_size: -
v_call: TRBV11-3
j_call: TRBJ2-2
cdr3_nt: TGTGCCAGCAGCTTAGCGGGAGACACCGGGGAGCTGTTTTTT
cdr3_aa: CASSLAGDTGELFF